The rows below give T cell receptor beta chains drawn from one sample of a study of CD8 T cells in ankylosing spondylitis. Each CDR3 protein is one row after TCRdb ran MiXCR on the 5' RACE reads. The sample records a few hundred thousand distinct CDR3 sequences, 6% to 8% being singletons. Sequenced input: blood, either unsorted or a sorted T cell fraction (not recorded which). Every receptor here comes from a male donor with ankylosing spondylitis. The CDR3 runs from the conserved cysteine through the conserved F or W. D genes are given only for firm matches. The size of a clone is reported for some rows only, either as once, few or many, or as a class for expanded clones.

j_call v_call clone_size d_call cdr3_length cdr3_nt cdr3_aa
TRBJ1-2 TRBV18 NA NA 15 TGTGCCAGCTCACCTCAACCGGGGTTCTCCTATGGCTACACCTTC CASSPQPGFSYGYTF
TRBJ2-1 TRBV12-5 many NA 20 TGTGCTAGTGGTTTGGTCACCCTGGACGGTCACCCCCCGTCCTACAATGAGCAGTTCTTC CASGLVTLDGHPPSYNEQFF
TRBJ2-7 TRBV18 few TRBD2 18 TGTGCCAGCTCACCCGGGGGACTAGCGGGAGAAAGATCCTACGAGCAGTACTTC CASSPGGLAGERSYEQYF
TRBJ1-1 TRBV6-1 many TRBD1 13 TGTGCCAGCGAAGACAGGGGGAACACTGAAGCTTTCTTT CASEDRGNTEAFF
TRBJ2-2 TRBV20-1 many TRBD2 18 TGCAGTGCTAGAGACCTAACGGCACTAGCGGGGAACACCGGGGAGCTGTTTTTT CSARDLTALAGNTGELFF
TRBJ1-6 TRBV9 many NA 14 TGTGCCAGCAGCGCGGGCGACAGAAATTCACCCCTCCACTTT CASSAGDRNSPLHF
TRBJ2-7 TRBV29-1 many NA 13 TGCAGCGTTGTAGGAGGGATTACCTACGAGCAGTACTTC CSVVGGITYEQYF
TRBJ1-3 TRBV12-3/TRBV12-4 NA NA 18 TGTGCCAGCAGTTTTAGGGGAATTTCCGATCTTCGCGGAAACACCATATATTTT CASSFRGISDLRGNTIYF
TRBJ1-4 TRBV10-3 many TRBD1 15 TGTGCCATCAGTGACCAGGGGGCCACTAATGAAAAACTGTTTTTT CAISDQGATNEKLFF
TRBJ1-2 TRBV7-9 many NA 15 TGTGCCAGCCACGAAGGGGGAATAGGGAACTATGGCTACACCTTC CASHEGGIGNYGYTF
TRBJ2-1 TRBV4-3 NA TRBD2 14 TGCGCCAGCAGCCCGACTAGCGGGGAGAATGAGCAGTTCTTC CASSPTSGENEQFF
TRBJ2-5 TRBV6-5 few NA 14 TGTGCCAGCAGTTACCGGGAGTTACAAGAGACCCAGTACTTC CASSYRELQETQYF